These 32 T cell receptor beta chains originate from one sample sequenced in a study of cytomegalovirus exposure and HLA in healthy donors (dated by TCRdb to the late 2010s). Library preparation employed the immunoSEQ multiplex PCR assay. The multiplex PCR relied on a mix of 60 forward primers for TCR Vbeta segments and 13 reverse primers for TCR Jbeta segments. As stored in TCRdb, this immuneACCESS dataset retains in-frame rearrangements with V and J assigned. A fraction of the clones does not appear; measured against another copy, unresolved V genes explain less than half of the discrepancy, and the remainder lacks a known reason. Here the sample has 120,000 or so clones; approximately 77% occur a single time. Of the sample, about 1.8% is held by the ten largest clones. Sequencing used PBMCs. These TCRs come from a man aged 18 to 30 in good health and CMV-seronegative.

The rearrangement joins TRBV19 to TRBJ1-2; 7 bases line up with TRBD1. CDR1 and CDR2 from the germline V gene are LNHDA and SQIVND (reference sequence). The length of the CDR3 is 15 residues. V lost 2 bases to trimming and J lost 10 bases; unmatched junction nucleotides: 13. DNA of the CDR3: TGTGCCAGTAGTATAACCCCTGGGACAGACGGATCCTACACCTTC. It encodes CASSITPGTDGSYTF.

CDR3 in amino acids: CASSYRGLNQPQHF. The DNA for the CDR3 is TGTGCCAGCAGTTACAGGGGGTTAAATCAGCCCCAGCATTTT. The chain carries TRBV6-5 and TRBJ1-5; TRBD1 is a possible D gene (6 bases). CDR3 size: 14 residues. Trimming took 2 bases from V and 4 from J, leaving 9 bases between them. Germline V lookup: CDR1 MNHEY, CDR2 SVGAGI.

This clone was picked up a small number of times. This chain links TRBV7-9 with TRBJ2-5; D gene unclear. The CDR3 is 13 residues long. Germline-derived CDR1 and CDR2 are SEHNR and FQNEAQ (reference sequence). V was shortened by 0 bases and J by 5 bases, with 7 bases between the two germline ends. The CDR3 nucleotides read TGTGCCAGCAGCTTAGCCCCCGAGGAGACCCAGTACTTC. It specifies CASSLAPEETQYF. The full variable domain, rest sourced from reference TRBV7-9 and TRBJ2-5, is DTGVSQNPRHKITKRGQNVTFRCDPISEHNRLYWYRQTLGQGPEFLTYFQNEAQLEKSRLLSDRFSAERPKGSFSTLEIQRTEQGDSAMYLCASSLAPEETQYFGPGTRLLVL.

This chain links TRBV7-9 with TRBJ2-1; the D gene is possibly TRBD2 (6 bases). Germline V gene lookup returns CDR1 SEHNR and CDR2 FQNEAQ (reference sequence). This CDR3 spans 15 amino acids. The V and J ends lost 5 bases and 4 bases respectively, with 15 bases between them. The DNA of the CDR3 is TGTGCCAGCAGCCAGAGGGGACTGGCTTACAATGAGCAGTTCTTC. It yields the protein CASSQRGLAYNEQFF.

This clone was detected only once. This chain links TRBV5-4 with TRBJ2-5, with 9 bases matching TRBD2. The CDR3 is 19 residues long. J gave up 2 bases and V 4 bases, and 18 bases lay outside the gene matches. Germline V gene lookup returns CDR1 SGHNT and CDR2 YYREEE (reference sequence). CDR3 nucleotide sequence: TGTGCCAGCAGCGCCACGTGGTTAGCGGGGGTGGCACCTCAAGAGACCCAGTACTTC. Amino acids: CASSATWLAGVAPQETQYF.

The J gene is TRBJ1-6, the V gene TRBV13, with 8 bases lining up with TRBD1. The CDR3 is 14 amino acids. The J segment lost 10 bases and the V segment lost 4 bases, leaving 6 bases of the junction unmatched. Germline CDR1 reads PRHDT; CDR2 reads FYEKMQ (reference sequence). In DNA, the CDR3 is TGTGCCAGCAGCTCTCAGACAGGGGCCTCACCCCTCCACTTT. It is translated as CASSSQTGASPLHF. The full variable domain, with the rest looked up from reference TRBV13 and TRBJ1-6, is AAGVIQSPRHLIKEKRETATLKCYPIPRHDTVYWYQQGPGQDPQFLISFYEKMQSDKGSIPDRFSAQQFSDYHSELNMSSLELGDSALYFCASSSQTGASPLHFGNGTRLTVT.

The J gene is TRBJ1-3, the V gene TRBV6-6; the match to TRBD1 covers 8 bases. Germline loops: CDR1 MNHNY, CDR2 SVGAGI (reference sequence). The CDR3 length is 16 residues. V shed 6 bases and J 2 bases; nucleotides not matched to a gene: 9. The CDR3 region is CASRDPAGGTGNTIYF. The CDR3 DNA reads TGTGCCAGCAGAGACCCGGCAGGGGGCACTGGAAACACCATATATTTT.

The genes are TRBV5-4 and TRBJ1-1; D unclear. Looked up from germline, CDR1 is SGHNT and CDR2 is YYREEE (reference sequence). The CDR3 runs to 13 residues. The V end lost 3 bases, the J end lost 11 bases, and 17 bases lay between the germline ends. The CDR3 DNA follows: TGTGCCAGCAGCTCGCCCACGTTACTAGTGGCTTTCTTT. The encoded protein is CASSSPTLLVAFF.

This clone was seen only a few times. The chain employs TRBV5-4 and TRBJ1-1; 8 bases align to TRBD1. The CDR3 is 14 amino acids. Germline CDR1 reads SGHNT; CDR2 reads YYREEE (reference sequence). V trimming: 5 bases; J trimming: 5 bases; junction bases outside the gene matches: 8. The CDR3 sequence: CASRSTGEGTEAFF. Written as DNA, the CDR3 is TGTGCCAGCAGATCGACAGGGGAGGGGACTGAAGCTTTCTTT. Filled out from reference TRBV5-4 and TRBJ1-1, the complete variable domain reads ETGVTQSPTHLIKTRGQQVTLRCSSQSGHNTVSWYQQALGQGPQFIFQYYREEENGRGNFPPRFSGLQFPNYSSELNVNALELDDSALYLCASRSTGEGTEAFFGQGTRLTVV.

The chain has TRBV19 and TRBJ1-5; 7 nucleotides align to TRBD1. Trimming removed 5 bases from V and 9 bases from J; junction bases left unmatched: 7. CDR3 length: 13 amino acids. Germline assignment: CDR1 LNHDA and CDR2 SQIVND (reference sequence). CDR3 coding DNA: TGTGCCAGTAGTGGTGACAGGGCGGGGCCCCAGCATTTT. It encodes CASSGDRAGPQHF.

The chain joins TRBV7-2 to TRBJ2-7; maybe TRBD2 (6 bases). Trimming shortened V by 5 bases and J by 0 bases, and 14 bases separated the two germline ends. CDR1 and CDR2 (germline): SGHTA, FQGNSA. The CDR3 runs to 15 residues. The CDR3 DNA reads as TGTGCCAGCAGCGCATTCACTAGCTTCTCCTACGAGCAGTACTTC. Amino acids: CASSAFTSFSYEQYF.

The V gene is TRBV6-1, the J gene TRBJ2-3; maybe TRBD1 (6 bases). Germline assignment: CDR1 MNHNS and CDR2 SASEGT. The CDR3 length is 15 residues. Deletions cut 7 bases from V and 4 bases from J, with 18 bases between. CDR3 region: CASTWTALRADTQYF. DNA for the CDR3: TGTGCCAGCACCTGGACAGCCCTCCGCGCAGATACGCAGTATTTT.

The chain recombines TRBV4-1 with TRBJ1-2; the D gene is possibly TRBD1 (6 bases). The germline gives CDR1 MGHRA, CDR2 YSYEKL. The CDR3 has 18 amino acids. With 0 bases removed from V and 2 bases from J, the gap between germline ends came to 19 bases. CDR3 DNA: TGCGCCAGCAGCCAAGACCCATTAGGGGCAGGGGTCAACTATGGCTACACCTTC. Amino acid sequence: CASSQDPLGAGVNYGYTF.

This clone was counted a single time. DNA for the CDR3: TGTGCCAGTGCCCGGACAGCCAACGATCAGCCCCAGCATTTT. This translates into CASARTANDQPQHF. This chain connects TRBV19 to TRBJ1-5, with D possibly TRBD1 on 6 matching bases. The CDR3 is made up of 14 amino acids. The V gene lost 8 bases and the J gene lost 5 bases, with 16 bases spanning the gap. CDR1 LNHDA and CDR2 SQIVND come from the germline V gene (reference sequence). Variable domain in full (rest from reference TRBV19 and TRBJ1-5): DGGITQSPKYLFRKEGQNVTLSCEQNLNHDAMYWYRQDPGQGLRLIYYSQIVNDFQKGDIAEGYSVSREKKESFPLTVTSAQKNPTAFYLCASARTANDQPQHFGDGTRLSIL.

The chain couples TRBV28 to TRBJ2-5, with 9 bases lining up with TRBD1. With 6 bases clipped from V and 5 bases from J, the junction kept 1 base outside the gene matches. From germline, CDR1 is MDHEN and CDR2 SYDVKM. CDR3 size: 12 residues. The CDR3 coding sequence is TGTGCCAGCAGGGACAGGGGTGAGACCCAGTACTTC. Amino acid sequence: CASRDRGETQYF.

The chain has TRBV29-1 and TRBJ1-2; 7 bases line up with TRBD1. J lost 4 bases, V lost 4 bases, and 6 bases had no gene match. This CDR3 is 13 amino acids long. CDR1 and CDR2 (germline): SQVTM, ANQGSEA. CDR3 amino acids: CSVGDRARYGYTF. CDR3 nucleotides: TGCAGCGTTGGAGACAGGGCCCGCTATGGCTACACCTTC.

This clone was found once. The CDR3: CASSLQTLNTEAFF. The DNA for the CDR3 is TGTGCCAGCAGCCTGCAGACTTTGAACACTGAAGCTTTCTTT. This rearrangement joins TRBV5-6 to TRBJ1-1; D ambiguous. Germline CDR1 is SGHDT and CDR2 is YYEEEE. Trimming pared 4 bases from V and 0 bases from J, leaving 10 bases between. The CDR3 spans 14 residues.

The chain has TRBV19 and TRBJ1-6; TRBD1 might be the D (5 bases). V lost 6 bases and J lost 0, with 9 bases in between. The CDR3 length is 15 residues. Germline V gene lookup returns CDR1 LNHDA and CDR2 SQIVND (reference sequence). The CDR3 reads CASSTGDSYNSPLHF. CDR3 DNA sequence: TGTGCCAGTAGCACGGGGGACTCCTATAATTCACCCCTCCACTTT.

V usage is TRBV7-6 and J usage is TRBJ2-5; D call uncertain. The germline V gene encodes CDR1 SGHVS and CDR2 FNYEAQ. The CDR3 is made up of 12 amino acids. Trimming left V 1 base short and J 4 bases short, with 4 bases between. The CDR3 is CASSLVGETQYF. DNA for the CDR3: TGTGCCAGCAGCTTAGTCGGAGAGACCCAGTACTTC. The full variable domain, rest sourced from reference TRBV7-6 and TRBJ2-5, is GAGVSQSPRYKVTKRGQDVALRCDPISGHVSLYWYRQALGQGPEFLTYFNYEAQQDKSGLPNDRFSAERPEGSISTLTIQRTEQRDSAMYRCASSLVGETQYFGPGTRLLVL.

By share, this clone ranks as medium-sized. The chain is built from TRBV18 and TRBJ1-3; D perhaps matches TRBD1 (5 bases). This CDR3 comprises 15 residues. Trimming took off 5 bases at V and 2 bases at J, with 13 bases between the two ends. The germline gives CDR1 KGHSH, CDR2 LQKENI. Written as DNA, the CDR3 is TGTGCCAGCTCATCCCAGGGTGGGACTGGAAACACCATATATTTT. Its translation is CASSSQGGTGNTIYF.

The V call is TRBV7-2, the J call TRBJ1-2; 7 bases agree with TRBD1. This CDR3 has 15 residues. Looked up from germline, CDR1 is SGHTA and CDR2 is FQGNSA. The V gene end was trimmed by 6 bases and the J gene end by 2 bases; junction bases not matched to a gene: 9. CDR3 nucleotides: TGTGCCAGCAGTGTCCTAGGGGGCCCCAACTATGGCTACACCTTC. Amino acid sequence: CASSVLGGPNYGYTF. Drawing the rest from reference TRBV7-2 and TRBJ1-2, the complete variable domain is GAGVSQSPSNKVTEKGKDVELRCDPISGHTALYWYRQSLGQGLEFLIYFQGNSAPDKSGLPSDRFSAERTGGSVSTLTIQRTQQEDSAVYLCASSVLGGPNYGYTFGSGTRLTVV.

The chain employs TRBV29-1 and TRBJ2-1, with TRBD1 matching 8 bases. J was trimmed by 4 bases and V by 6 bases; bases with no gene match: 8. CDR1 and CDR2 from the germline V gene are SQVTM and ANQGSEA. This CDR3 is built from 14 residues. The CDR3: CSVQPGTGYNEQFF. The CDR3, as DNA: TGCAGCGTGCAACCCGGGACAGGATACAATGAGCAGTTCTTC.

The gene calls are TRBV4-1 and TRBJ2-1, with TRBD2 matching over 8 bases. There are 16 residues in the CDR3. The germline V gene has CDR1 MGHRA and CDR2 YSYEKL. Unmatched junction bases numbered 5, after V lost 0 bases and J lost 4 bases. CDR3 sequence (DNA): TGCGCCAGCAGCCAAGATTCCGGGGGGGCATACAATGAGCAGTTCTTC. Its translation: CASSQDSGGAYNEQFF.

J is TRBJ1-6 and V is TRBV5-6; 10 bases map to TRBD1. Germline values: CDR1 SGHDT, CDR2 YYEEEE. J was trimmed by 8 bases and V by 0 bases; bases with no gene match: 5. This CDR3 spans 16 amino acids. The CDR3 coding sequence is TGTGCCAGCAGCTTGGACCTCGGACAGGGGGATTCACCCCTCCACTTT. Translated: CASSLDLGQGDSPLHF.

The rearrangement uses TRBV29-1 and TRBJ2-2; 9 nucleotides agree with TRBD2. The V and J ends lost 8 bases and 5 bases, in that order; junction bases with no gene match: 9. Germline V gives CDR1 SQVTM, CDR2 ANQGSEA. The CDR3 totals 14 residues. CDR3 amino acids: CSPGLAGSTGELFF. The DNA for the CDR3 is TGCAGCCCGGGACTAGCAGGTAGTACCGGGGAGCTGTTTTTT.

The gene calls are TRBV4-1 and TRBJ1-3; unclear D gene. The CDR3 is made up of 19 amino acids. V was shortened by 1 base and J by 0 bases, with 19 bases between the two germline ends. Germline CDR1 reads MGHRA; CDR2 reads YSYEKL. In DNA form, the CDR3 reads TGCGCCAGCAGCCAAGTTTCCTCCCTTATAGCGAGCTCTGGAAACACCATATATTTT. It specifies CASSQVSSLIASSGNTIYF.

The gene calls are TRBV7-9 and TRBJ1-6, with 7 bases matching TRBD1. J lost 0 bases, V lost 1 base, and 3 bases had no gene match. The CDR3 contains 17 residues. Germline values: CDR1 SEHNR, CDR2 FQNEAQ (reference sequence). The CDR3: CASSLVNRGSYNSPLHF. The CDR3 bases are TGTGCCAGCAGCTTAGTTAACAGGGGCTCCTATAATTCACCCCTCCACTTT.

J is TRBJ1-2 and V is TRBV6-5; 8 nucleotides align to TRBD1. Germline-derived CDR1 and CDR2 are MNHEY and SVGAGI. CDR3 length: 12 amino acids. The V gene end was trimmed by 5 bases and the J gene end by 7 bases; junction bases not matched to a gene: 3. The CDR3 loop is CASSVTGGGYTF. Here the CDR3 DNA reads TGTGCCAGCAGTGTTACAGGGGGTGGCTACACCTTC.

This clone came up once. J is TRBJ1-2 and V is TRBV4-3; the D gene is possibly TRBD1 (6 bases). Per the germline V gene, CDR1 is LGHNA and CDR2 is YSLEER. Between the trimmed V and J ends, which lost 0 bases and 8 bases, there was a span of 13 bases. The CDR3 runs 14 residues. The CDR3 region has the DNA TGCGCCAGCAGCCAAGATAGGACAGACCGGGGCTACACCTTC. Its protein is CASSQDRTDRGYTF.

The CDR3: CTSSHRPGQLQETQYF. As DNA, the CDR3 is TGCACCAGCAGCCATCGTCCGGGACAACTACAAGAGACCCAGTACTTC. The chain links TRBV1 to TRBJ2-5; whether TRBD1, the table's D call, matches the DNA was not checked. TRBV1 is labeled a pseudogene. The CDR3 extends over 16 amino acids.

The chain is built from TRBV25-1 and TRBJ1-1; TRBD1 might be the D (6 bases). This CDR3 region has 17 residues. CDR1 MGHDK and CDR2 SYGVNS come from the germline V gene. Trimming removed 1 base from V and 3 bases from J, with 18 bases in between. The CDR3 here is CASSESWGGHGDTEAFF. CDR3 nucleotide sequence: TGTGCCAGCAGTGAATCCTGGGGGGGGCATGGGGACACTGAAGCTTTCTTT.

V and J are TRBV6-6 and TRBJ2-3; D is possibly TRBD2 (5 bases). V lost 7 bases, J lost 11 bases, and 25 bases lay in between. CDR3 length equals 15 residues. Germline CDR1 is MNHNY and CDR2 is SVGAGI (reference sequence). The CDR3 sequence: CASIHSPGNRREQYF. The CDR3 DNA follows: TGTGCCAGCATCCACTCCCCGGGGAACCGTAGGGAGCAGTATTTT.